This T cell receptor beta chain derives from a study of brain T cells in children with intractable seizures. Sequencing used immunoSEQ multiplex PCR; TCRdb keeps in-frame clones, though not all of them. The sample has 300,000 to 400,000 clones, 93% seen once; the top ten hold 4.5% to 7%. Germline CDR1 and CDR2: LNHDA and SQIVND (reference sequence). The ends were cut back, 6 bases at V and 5 bases at J, with 22 bases in the middle. This CDR3 has 17 residues. The time point: blood from clinic visit 5 months post-surgery; TSC patient then seizure free. This TCR came from a boy in the first two years of life with tuberous sclerosis and intractable seizures. The V gene is TRBV19, the J gene TRBJ1-4, with D unresolved. The sequencing here drew on peripheral blood, taken less than 6 months after surgery. CDR3 amino acids: CASRVNIPWASNEKLFF. The CDR3, as DNA: TGTGCCAGTAGGGTCAACATCCCGTGGGCTTCCAATGAAAAACTGTTTTTT.